This section outlines one TCR beta chain sequence together with its context. The data were obtained in a study of blood T cell repertoires in COVID-19. Only in-frame clones appear in the TCRdb table, and some are missing; sequencing was by immunoSEQ multiplex PCR. Of 250,000 to 350,000 clones listed, 80% to 90% are singletons. Sequences were obtained from peripheral blood. The clonotype originates from a woman in her forties or fifties with acute or convalescent COVID-19.

The CDR3 DNA sequence: TGTGCCTCCCGGAGACAGGGCCCGGACACCGGGGAGCTGTTTTTT. Amino acids: CASRRQGPDTGELFF. V is TRBV18 and J is TRBJ2-2, with 7 positions matching TRBD1. With V trimmed by 11 bases and J by 3 bases, 12 bases remained unmatched. The CDR3 runs to 15 residues. Germline values: CDR1 KGHSH, CDR2 LQKENI.